One and the same sample provided the 5 T cell receptor beta chains below, sequenced in a study of Graves' ophthalmopathy and Graves' hyperthyroidism. RNA transcripts were the source from which TCR beta CDR3 regions were amplified. RT-PCR with HTBI primers came first, then second-round multiplex PCR. Using its own MiXCR run on the multiplex PCR reads, TCRdb lists one record per CDR3 protein. The sample yields tens of thousands of distinct CDR3 sequences, 45% to 55% seen once. Material for sequencing was peripheral blood. Every receptor here comes from an adult woman with Graves' ophthalmopathy.

This clonotype came up a few times. Given the absence of the conserved phenylalanine or tryptophan at the CDR3 end, a read error is likely. The DNA is left out, because the CDR3 cannot be placed on it with certainty; the CDR3 is given as TCRdb lists it. This sequence joins TRBV7-2 and TRBJ1-6. CDR1 is SGHTA and CDR2 is FQGNSA in the germline V gene. Both ends counted, the CDR3 spans 8 residues. The CDR3 region is CASSLETS.

This clonotype was detected ten times or more. The rearrangement uses TRBV7-8 and TRBJ1-2; the D is unclear. The CDR3 consists of 13 residues. The germline CDR1 and CDR2 sequences are SGHVS and FQNEAQ. V lost 1 base and J 7 bases, leaving 10 bases between the germline ends. This chain's CDR3 is CASSLDPSLGYTF. CDR3 DNA sequence: TGTGCCAGCAGCTTAGATCCCAGCCTTGGCTACACCTTC.

This clonotype was seen repeatedly, ten times or more. The V and J genes are TRBV5-1 and TRBJ1-1; a possible D gene is TRBD1 (5 bases). Trimming cost V 0 bases and J 3 bases, with 9 bases left between them. The CDR3 spans 14 residues. CDR1 and CDR2 (germline): SGHRS, YFSETQ. CDR3 nucleotides: TGCGCCAGCAGCTTGGGGGGCGCGTACACTGAAGCTTTCTTT. Its translation: CASSLGGAYTEAFF.

This clonotype came up many times. The chain carries TRBV9 and TRBJ2-7, with a tentative D call TRBD1 (5 bases). The V end lost 4 bases, the J end lost 2 bases, and 10 bases lay between the germline ends. Germline CDR1 reads SGDLS; CDR2 reads YYNGEE. The CDR3 sequence is 13 residues long. CDR3 loop: CASSPQDTYEQYF. CDR3 DNA sequence: TGTGCCAGCAGCCCACAGGACACCTACGAGCAGTACTTC.

The table lists this clonotype with many counts. The J gene is TRBJ2-3, the V gene TRBV12-3 or TRBV12-4; 12 bases align to TRBD2. The CDR3 length is 15 residues. V was pared by 3 bases and J by 3 bases, with 1 base of the junction left unmatched. CDR3 residues: CASSFGLAGTDTQYF. The CDR3 DNA is TGTGCCAGCAGTTTCGGACTAGCGGGAACAGATACGCAGTATTTT.